The next 13 T cell receptor beta chains were all read from a single sample in a study of Ad26.COV2.S vaccination and SARS-CoV-2 variants (dated by TCRdb to 2020 to 2022). Library creation used the immunoSEQ multiplex PCR assay. Here the immuneACCESS table is served through TCRdb, limited to in-frame sequences with V and J called. Missing clones are a known gap in these copies; in checked studies unresolved V genes cover under half, and the rest lacks a known reason. The sample profile shows over 400,000 clones; around 90% of them were found once. In total, the top ten clones hold approximately 4.3% of the sample. The treatment or condition label here, explained by the study, means: some 20 received Ad26.COV2.S at low or high dose, single or two shots; 5 received placebo; per-sample allocation not given. Repertoires of vaccine and placebo recipients were sequenced from samples taken on day 63 after the first injection.

This specimen was peripheral blood, taken in a trial of Ad26.COV2.S vaccine versus placebo. The receptors were gathered from a person aged 18-60 years who received the Ad26.COV2.S COVID-19 vaccine or a placebo.

J is TRBJ1-3 and V is TRBV27; TRBD1 matches at 8 bases. The CDR3 covers 15 residues. The germline V gene has CDR1 MNHEY and CDR2 SMNVEV (reference sequence). After removal of 5 bases from V and 3 bases from J, the junction contained 6 bases not matched to a gene. CDR3 loop: CASSPTGVGGNTIYF. DNA for the CDR3: TGTGCCAGCAGTCCGACAGGGGTGGGTGGAAACACCATATATTTT.

The chain is built from TRBV7-2 and TRBJ2-1; TRBD1 agrees at 8 bases. The CDR3 contains 13 residues. Losses at the gene ends were 4 bases for V and 9 bases for J; bases not matched to a gene: 5. Looked up from germline, CDR1 is SGHTA and CDR2 is FQGNSA. The chain's CDR3 is CASSWDRRPEQFF. The CDR3 DNA follows: TGTGCCAGCAGCTGGGACAGGCGGCCTGAGCAGTTCTTC.

The chain links TRBV15 to TRBJ2-7; tentative D call: TRBD1 (5 bases). The germline V gene has CDR1 LNHNV and CDR2 YYDKDF (reference sequence). CDR3 length: 13 amino acids. Trimming removed 3 bases at V and 7 bases at J, with 13 bases between. CDR3 in amino acids: CATSSTAGREQYF. DNA for the CDR3: TGTGCCACCAGCAGTACGGCAGGGCGGGAGCAGTACTTC. The variable domain in full, with the rest retrieved from reference TRBV15 and TRBJ2-7, is DAMVIQNPRYQVTQFGKPVTLSCSQTLNHNVMYWYQQKSSQAPKLLFHYYDKDFNNEADTPDNFQSRRPNTSFCFLDIRSPGLGDTAMYLCATSSTAGREQYFGPGTRLTVT.

This clone was seen just once. This chain connects TRBV9 to TRBJ2-7; 9 bases line up with TRBD2. This CDR3 spans 15 amino acids. Germline CDR1 is SGDLS and CDR2 is YYNGEE. V lost 0 bases and J lost 3; bases outside the gene matches: 4. The CDR3 DNA follows: TGTGCCAGCAGCGTAGATGGCGGGAGGGTCTACGAGCAGTACTTC. Translation gives CASSVDGGRVYEQYF.

This rearrangement joins TRBV5-6 to TRBJ2-7, with a possible D match to TRBD2 (6 bases). The CDR3 extends over 11 amino acids. V gave up 4 bases and J gave up 10 bases, with 12 bases separating them. Germline-derived CDR1 and CDR2 are SGHDT and YYEEEE. The CDR3 protein is CASSQRGIQYF. The CDR3, as DNA: TGTGCCAGCAGCCAACGGGGGATTCAGTACTTC.

The chain carries TRBV19 and TRBJ2-5; 7 bases are a match to TRBD1. Germline trimming cut 0 bases from V and 8 bases from J; bases unmatched to any gene: 9. Germline lookup yields CDR1 LNHDA and CDR2 SQIVND (reference sequence). This CDR3 region has 15 residues. The CDR3 reads CASSIDSQDRPTQYF. The CDR3 bases are TGTGCCAGTAGTATAGATTCCCAGGACAGGCCCACCCAGTACTTC.

V is TRBV11-1 and J is TRBJ2-7; 8 nucleotides line up with TRBD1. The CDR3 length is 15 residues. Trimming removed 1 base from V and 3 bases from J; junction bases left unmatched: 5. CDR1 and CDR2 (germline): SGHAT, FQDESV (reference sequence). CDR3 sequence: CASSLVPDRDYEQYF. The DNA of the CDR3 is TGTGCCAGCAGCTTAGTTCCGGACAGGGACTACGAGCAGTACTTC. The full variable domain, with the rest looked up from reference TRBV11-1 and TRBJ2-7, is EAEVAQSPRYKITEKSQAVAFWCDPISGHATLYWYRQILGQGPELLVQFQDESVVDDSQLPKDRFSAERLKGVDSTLKIQPAELGDSAMYLCASSLVPDRDYEQYFGPGTRLTVT.

J is TRBJ1-5 and V is TRBV19, with 9 bases fitting TRBD1. The germline V gene has CDR1 LNHDA and CDR2 SQIVND (reference sequence). The V and J ends lost 6 bases and 0 bases, in that order; junction bases with no gene match: 12. The CDR3 consists of 18 residues. CDR3 region: CASRVPGTGSHSNQPQHF. The CDR3 nucleotides are TGTGCCAGTAGGGTGCCAGGGACAGGGTCTCATAGCAATCAGCCCCAGCATTTT.

V and J are TRBV10-3 and TRBJ1-2; TRBD1 is a possible D gene (5 bases). CDR3 length: 14 residues. CDR1 and CDR2 from the germline V gene are ENHRY and SYGVKD. Trimming removed 3 bases from V and 5 bases from J, with 13 bases in between. CDR3 nucleotide sequence: TGTGCCATCAGTGACGTAGACAGACTATATGGCTACACCTTC. Residues: CAISDVDRLYGYTF.

The V gene is TRBV25-1, the J gene TRBJ2-3; no definite D call. With 4 bases removed from V and 7 bases from J, the gap between germline ends came to 9 bases. The germline V gene encodes CDR1 MGHDK and CDR2 SYGVNS. The CDR3 totals 12 residues. Here the CDR3 reads CASSVRHYTQYF. CDR3 nucleotides: TGTGCCAGCAGTGTCCGACATTATACGCAGTATTTT.

This clone appeared once. The chain employs TRBV21-1 and TRBJ2-5; the table names TRBD1, a call not compared with the DNA. TRBV21-1 is recorded as a pseudogene. The length of the CDR3 is 15 residues. CDR3 in amino acids: CASTGHDSNQETQYF. The CDR3 DNA follows: TGTGCCAGCACCGGACACGATTCCAACCAAGAGACCCAGTACTTC.

In its sample, this clone was seen once. The rearrangement links TRBV2 to TRBJ2-2, with 13 bases that match TRBD2. Germline V gene sequence: CDR1 SNHLY, CDR2 FYNNEI. V lost 7 bases, J lost 6 bases, and 11 bases stayed unmatched. This CDR3 spans 17 amino acids. In nucleotides, the CDR3 is TGTGCCAGCAAGTACGGGACTAGCGGGATTAAAGCCGGGGAGCTGTTTTTT. Protein product: CASKYGTSGIKAGELFF.

This chain uses TRBV6-5 with TRBJ2-1; perhaps D is TRBD1 or TRBD2 (5 bases each). Germline lookup yields CDR1 MNHEY and CDR2 SVGAGI. V lost 2 bases and J lost 8, with 13 bases in between. The CDR3 totals 14 residues. CDR3 region: CASSYAWGSHEQFF. The CDR3 DNA is TGTGCCAGCAGTTACGCCTGGGGGTCCCATGAGCAGTTCTTC.